One sample yielded the 7 T cell receptor beta chains listed below, sequenced in a study of blood T cells in healthy people across ages. Sample-barcoded 5' priming and a J-beta primer mix drove a second PCR of roughly 6 to 12 cycles. Via MiXCR, TCRdb re-called the 5' RACE reads, giving one row per CDR3 protein. This sample has around 1.5 million distinct CDR3 sequences, with around 59% found just once. The sample comprised blood. These receptors were taken from a young man in good health.

This clonotype was seen only a few times. The chain carries TRBV20-1 and TRBJ2-1; 10 bases are shared with TRBD2. This CDR3 has 14 amino acids. In germline, CDR1 is DFQATT, CDR2 SNEGSKA (reference sequence). V shed 3 bases, J shed 3 bases, and the junction held 2 bases outside the gene matches. DNA of the CDR3: TGCAGTGCTAGGTGGACTAGCGGCTACAATGAGCAGTTCTTC. Its translation is CSARWTSGYNEQFF.

This clonotype came up a few times. The rearrangement joins TRBV27 to TRBJ2-7, with D possibly being TRBD2 (7 bases). The V gene lost 3 bases and the J gene lost 3 bases, with 15 bases spanning the gap. CDR1 and CDR2 from the germline V gene are MNHEY and SMNVEV (reference sequence). The CDR3 spans 15 residues. CDR3 region: CASSFVRGGSYEQYF. CDR3 bases: TGTGCCAGCAGTTTTGTTAGGGGGGGAAGCTACGAGCAGTACTTC.

This clonotype was recorded a few times. The chain links TRBV29-1 to TRBJ2-1; D possibly matches TRBD1 or TRBD2 (5 bases each). Germline loops: CDR1 SQVTM, CDR2 ANQGSEA. The ends were cut back, 2 bases at V and 3 bases at J, with 14 bases in the middle. The CDR3 covers 15 residues. This CDR3 is CSVELFGTDYNEQFF. The CDR3 nucleotides are TGCAGCGTTGAACTTTTTGGGACGGACTACAATGAGCAGTTCTTC.

This chain connects TRBV4-1 to TRBJ2-7; 9 bases fit TRBD2. The CDR3 has 16 amino acids. Germline V gene sequence: CDR1 MGHRA, CDR2 YSYEKL. V dropped 4 bases and J dropped 4; count of bases not matched to a gene: 11. Written as DNA, the CDR3 is TGCGCCAGCAGCCGGAGGGTAGCGGGAGAGGAGTACGAGCAGTACTTC. This codes for CASSRRVAGEEYEQYF.

The rearrangement joins TRBV4-1 to TRBJ1-2; maybe TRBD1 (6 bases). Deletions cut 4 bases from V and 4 bases from J, with 13 bases between. The V gene's germline CDR1 is MGHRA and CDR2 YSYEKL. This CDR3 is 14 amino acids long. CDR3 region: CASSPTNRAYGYTF. In DNA form, the CDR3 reads TGCGCCAGCAGCCCTACCAACAGGGCCTATGGCTACACCTTC.

The rearrangement uses TRBV10-3 and TRBJ2-5, with D unresolved. The CDR3 consists of 12 residues. Trimming stripped 2 bases from V and 5 bases from J, with 6 bases between. Germline assignment: CDR1 ENHRY and CDR2 SYGVKD. The CDR3 DNA is TGTGCCATCAGTGAGGGACCGGAGACCCAGTACTTC. This translates into CAISEGPETQYF.

The CDR3 protein is CASRTGGGEQYF. For the CDR3, the DNA is TGTGCCAGCAGGACAGGGGGGGGAGAGCAGTACTTC. The chain carries TRBV27 and TRBJ2-7, with 9 positions matching TRBD1. The CDR3 covers 12 residues. CDR1 MNHEY and CDR2 SMNVEV come from the germline V gene (reference sequence). The V and J ends lost 6 bases and 7 bases, in that order; junction bases with no gene match: 4.